This T cell receptor beta chain was profiled in a study of human T cells and chemical hapten exposure. Of note for this clonotype: Its matching antigen is unknown.

Study observations and caveats: TCRs above 1 in 1000 frequency stayed constant with DPC sensitization. Because they had alopecia, donors may respond immunologically unlike healthy people.

CDR3 length equals 16 residues. Germline values: CDR1 SEHNR, CDR2 FQNEAQ (reference sequence). V was pared by 5 bases and J by 1 base, with 18 bases between. The time point was: patch test 2, 6 weeks after DPC sensitization. Regarding treatment: therapeutic diphenylcyclopropenone sensitization with weekly scalp DPC. The library tagged each cDNA molecule with unique molecular identifiers. TCRdb processed the RACE reads anew with MiXCR; each CDR3 protein has one entry. The data hold under 85,000 distinct CDR3 sequences, with 10% observed a single time. The origin of this receptor is a woman aged 50 to 65 with alopecia areata. Some clones in this sample may be carry-over from other donors' samples. The chain recombines TRBV7-9 with TRBJ2-7, with a possible D match to TRBD1 (6 bases). Sequences were derived from whole blood, sampled in connection with sensitization to the hapten diphenylcyclopropenone (DPC). The CDR3 region is CASSPPTGYRSYEQYF. In DNA, the CDR3 is TGTGCCAGCAGCCCGCCAACAGGGTACAGGTCCTACGAGCAGTACTTC.